Listed below are T cell receptor beta chains from one sample, sequenced in a study of response to subunit inactivated influenza vaccine. MiXCR, run by TCRdb on the RT-PCR reads, gives a single entry per CDR3 protein. The sample includes 290,000 or so distinct CDR3 sequences, about 20% seen only once; the top ten take 10%. Sequenced material: PBMCs from blood, taken about 20 months after vaccination. The receptors shown here come from a man aged 50 to 69 who received an inactivated influenza vaccine. Each CDR3 is given with its conserved first and last residue. D genes are given only for firm matches. Rows may omit the clone size; those that give it use once, few, many or a size class.

NA	TRBV7-2	NA	TRBJ2-1	CASTVDYYNEQFF	TGTGCCAGCACCGTGGACTATTACAATGAGCAGTTCTTC
NA	TRBV2	NA	TRBJ1-1	CASSVRGANTEAFF	TGTGCCAGCAGTGTCAGGGGAGCGAACACTGAAGCTTTCTTT
few	TRBV5-6	NA	TRBJ2-3	CASSLDRGETQYF	TGTGCCAGCAGCTTGGATCGGGGTGAGACGCAGTATTTT
many	TRBV6-1	TRBD1	TRBJ1-1	CASRIGTGGTEAFF	TGTGCCAGCAGGATAGGGACAGGGGGGACTGAAGCTTTCTTT
few	TRBV12-3/TRBV12-4	NA	TRBJ1-2	CASSLSFQGMDGYTF	TGTGCCAGCAGTTTAAGCTTCCAGGGGATGGATGGCTACACCTTC
NA	TRBV10-3	NA	TRBJ1-5	CAISWRDNDSNQPQHF	TGTGCCATCAGTTGGAGGGACAACGATAGCAATCAGCCCCAGCATTTT
NA	TRBV7-2	TRBD2	TRBJ2-3	CASSLQSGGASTDTQYF	TGTGCCAGCAGCTTACAGAGCGGGGGCGCTAGCACAGATACGCAGTATTTT
NA	TRBV5-6	NA	TRBJ1-1	CASSFYTGVMNTEAFF	TGTGCCAGCAGCTTCTACACAGGAGTTATGAACACTGAAGCTTTCTTT
few	TRBV27	NA	TRBJ1-2	CASSFLAGMSAGYGYTF	TGTGCCAGCAGTTTTCTGGCAGGGATGTCGGCAGGCTATGGCTACACCTTC
NA	TRBV24-1	NA	TRBJ1-2	CATLQDNYGYTF	TGTGCCACCCTACAGGATAACTATGGCTACACCTTC
few	TRBV20-1	TRBD1	TRBJ1-1	CSAGQGAVEAFF	TGCAGTGCAGGACAGGGGGCTGTTGAAGCTTTCTTT
NA	TRBV20-1	TRBD2	TRBJ2-7	CSARSSGGSYEQYF	TGCAGTGCTAGATCTAGCGGGGGATCCTACGAGCAGTACTTC
NA	TRBV5-5	NA	TRBJ1-5	CASSFTGPPQPQHF	TGTGCCAGCAGCTTCACAGGGCCCCCTCAGCCCCAGCATTTT
few	TRBV7-2	TRBD1	TRBJ1-5	CASSLEGQGLGPQHF	TGTGCCAGCAGCTTGGAGGGACAGGGTCTAGGGCCCCAGCATTTT
few	TRBV9	NA	TRBJ1-1	CASSVVAKRWTEAFF	TGTGCCAGCAGCGTAGTAGCCAAACGGTGGACTGAAGCTTTCTTT
NA	TRBV9	NA	TRBJ2-2	CASSVAVKGTGELFF	TGTGCCAGCAGCGTAGCAGTAAAGGGGACCGGGGAGCTGTTTTTT
NA	TRBV6-1	NA	TRBJ2-5	CASSPGQTVQETQYF	TGTGCCAGCAGCCCGGGGCAGACAGTTCAAGAGACCCAGTACTTC
NA	TRBV5-1	TRBD2	TRBJ2-7	CASRAGLLEYEQYF	TGCGCCAGCCGAGCGGGACTCCTCGAATACGAGCAGTACTTC
few	TRBV12-3/TRBV12-4	NA	TRBJ1-2	CASTYQVEIYGYTF	TGTGCCAGCACATACCAGGTGGAGATCTATGGCTACACCTTC
few	TRBV2	NA	TRBJ1-1	CASSKDFNTEAFF	TGTGCCAGCAGCAAGGACTTTAACACTGAAGCTTTCTTT
NA	TRBV5-1	TRBD2	TRBJ2-1	CASSAGLAEDNEQFF	TGCGCCAGCAGCGCGGGACTAGCGGAGGACAATGAGCAGTTCTTC
few	TRBV5-1	TRBD1	TRBJ1-2	CASSWGQGSKLYGYTF	TGCGCCAGCAGCTGGGGACAGGGCAGTAAGTTGTATGGCTACACCTTC
NA	TRBV5-4	NA	TRBJ2-4	CASSLARGSKNIQYF	TGTGCCAGCAGCTTGGCCCGTGGATCCAAAAACATTCAGTACTTC
medium-sized	TRBV18	NA	TRBJ2-5	CASSLQETQYF	TGTGCCAGCAGCTTACAAGAGACCCAGTACTTC
few	TRBV20-1	NA	TRBJ2-4	CSASQKGVDIQYF	TGCAGTGCAAGCCAGAAGGGGGTGGACATTCAGTACTTC
few	TRBV20-1	NA	TRBJ1-3	CSARDSTEYSGNTIYF	TGCAGTGCTAGAGATTCGACGGAATACTCTGGAAACACCATATATTTT
many	TRBV7-2	NA	TRBJ1-5	CASSLDDRQPQHF	TGTGCCAGCAGCTTAGACGATCGTCAGCCCCAGCATTTT
NA	TRBV4-2	NA	TRBJ1-1	CASSQVNPSAEAFF	TGTGCCAGCAGCCAAGTTAATCCCTCGGCTGAAGCTTTCTTT
NA	TRBV28	NA	TRBJ2-6	CATTRQAYKYSGANVLTF	TGTGCCACGACTCGTCAGGCTTACAAGTACTCTGGGGCCAACGTCCTGACTTTC
NA	TRBV15	TRBD1	TRBJ1-6	CATSRETGYYNSPLHF	TGTGCCACCAGCAGAGAGACAGGGTACTATAATTCACCCCTCCACTTT
NA	TRBV2	NA	TRBJ1-1	CASSEGGNTEAFF	TGTGCCAGCAGTGAAGGAGGGAACACTGAAGCTTTCTTT
few	TRBV7-9	NA	TRBJ1-4	CASSRSRGALREEKLFF	TGTGCCAGCAGCCGGAGCAGGGGTGCTTTGAGGGAGGAAAAACTGTTTTTT
NA	TRBV18	NA	TRBJ2-7	CASSDQGSFGPEQYF	TGTGCCAGCTCGGACCAAGGTAGTTTCGGCCCCGAGCAGTACTTC
NA	TRBV12-3/TRBV12-4	TRBD1	TRBJ1-6	CASRGQAYNSPLHF	TGTGCCAGCAGGGGACAGGCGTATAATTCACCCCTCCACTTT
NA	TRBV27	NA	TRBJ2-5	CASSQGLVETQYF	TGTGCCAGCAGTCAGGGTCTGGTTGAGACCCAGTACTTC
few	TRBV19	NA	TRBJ2-2	CASSIAPTNTGELFF	TGTGCCAGTAGTATTGCGCCTACGAACACCGGGGAGCTGTTTTTT
few	TRBV24-1	NA	TRBJ1-2	CATSRGQDYGYTF	TGTGCCACTTCGCGGGGTCAGGACTATGGCTACACCTTC
few	TRBV30	TRBD1	TRBJ1-4	CAWRSGTGPGKLFF	TGTGCCTGGAGATCCGGGACAGGGCCGGGAAAACTGTTTTTT